This TCR beta chain was recovered during a study of T cells after somatic rescue of genetic block. The protocol was immunoSEQ multiplex PCR, while the TCRdb copy is restricted to in-frame clones and leaves out a portion. The repertoire holds tens of thousands of clones, with approximately 90% as singletons. Germline CDR1 MNHNY, CDR2 SVGAGI (reference sequence). V was cut by 3 bases and J by 3 bases, with 9 bases left in between. This CDR3 has 14 residues. This sequence was found in a woman aged 18-35 years. The chain carries TRBV6-6 and TRBJ1-3; the D is unclear. Material for sequencing was peripheral blood mononuclear cells (PBMCs). The CDR3 here is CASSYLGSGNTIYF. The DNA of the CDR3 is TGTGCCAGCAGTTATCTGGGAAGTGGAAACACCATATATTTT.